The 16 T cell receptor beta chains below come from one sample, sequenced in a study of T cell changes during pregnancy in multiple sclerosis. The data were produced by immunoSEQ multiplex PCR, yet TCRdb's version contains in-frame clones alone and is incomplete. The sample yields fewer than 35,000 clones, about 93% seen once. This sample comprised CD4+ T cells from peripheral blood mononuclear cells, obtained after pregnancy. These receptors were obtained from a female donor with multiple sclerosis, enrolled in a pregnancy study.

The chain couples TRBV7-9 to TRBJ1-1; possible D gene TRBD1, 5 bases. This CDR3 contains 16 residues. With 2 bases removed from V and 5 bases from J, the gap between germline ends came to 18 bases. CDR1 SEHNR and CDR2 FQNEAQ come from the germline V gene (reference sequence). The CDR3: CASSLPRAGISTEAFF. The CDR3 nucleotides are TGTGCCAGCAGCTTACCCCGGGCAGGGATCTCGACTGAAGCTTTCTTT.

V is TRBV12-5 and J is TRBJ2-4; 8 nucleotides align to TRBD1. J was trimmed by 1 base and V by 0 bases; bases with no gene match: 5. Germline values: CDR1 LGHNT, CDR2 FRNRAP. The CDR3 is made up of 17 amino acids. The CDR3 loop reads CASGLVLGDRAKNIQYF. CDR3 in DNA: TGTGCTAGTGGTTTGGTATTAGGGGACAGGGCCAAAAACATTCAGTACTTC.

The chain combines TRBV30 with TRBJ1-1; maybe TRBD1 (5 bases). The CDR3 sequence is 13 residues long. V dropped 0 bases and J dropped 3 bases, with 8 bases sitting between them. Looked up from germline, CDR1 is GTSNPN and CDR2 is SVGIG (reference sequence). This CDR3 is CAWSVQGDTEAFF. The CDR3 coding sequence is TGTGCCTGGAGTGTACAAGGGGACACTGAAGCTTTCTTT.

This chain uses TRBV7-2 with TRBJ1-2; D remains unclear. Trimming stripped 5 bases from V and 6 bases from J, with 16 bases between. The CDR3 runs 14 residues. Germline-derived CDR1 and CDR2 are SGHTA and FQGNSA. CDR3 amino acids: CASSPEVFRNGYTF. CDR3 coding DNA: TGTGCCAGCAGCCCCGAGGTTTTTCGCAATGGCTACACCTTC.

The genes are TRBV11-2 and TRBJ2-7; 7 positions agree with TRBD1. CDR1 is SGHAT, CDR2 FQNNGV, per germline. The CDR3 consists of 14 residues. V gave up 3 bases and J gave up 2 bases; unmatched junction bases: 4. In DNA form, the CDR3 reads TGTGCCAGCAGCTTCGGGACAGCAGCCTACGAGCAGTACTTC. Translation gives CASSFGTAAYEQYF.

V is TRBV7-9 and J is TRBJ1-1; 10 bases align to TRBD1. This CDR3 region has 14 residues. Germline assignment: CDR1 SEHNR and CDR2 FQNEAQ (reference sequence). Losses at the gene ends were 4 bases for V and 4 bases for J; bases not matched to a gene: 3. Written as DNA, the CDR3 is TGTGCCAGCAGCTCGACAGGGGGCGGCACTGAAGCTTTCTTT. Amino acid sequence: CASSSTGGGTEAFF.

The chain couples TRBV14 to TRBJ1-1; D is uncertain. The CDR3 has 16 amino acids. CDR1 and CDR2 from the germline V gene are SGHDN and FVKESK. Trimming shortened V by 0 bases and J by 4 bases, and 15 bases separated the two germline ends. For the CDR3, the DNA is TGTGCCAGCAGCCAAGAGATCCGGGGAATGAGCACTGAAGCTTTCTTT. It codes for CASSQEIRGMSTEAFF.

V is TRBV7-8 and J is TRBJ2-4, with 9 bases identical to TRBD1. J was trimmed by 6 bases and V by 5 bases; bases with no gene match: 8. CDR1 and CDR2 (germline): SGHVS, FQNEAQ. The CDR3 consists of 15 residues. CDR3 nucleotide sequence: TGTGCCAGCAGCCAGCCGGGACAGGGACCAAACATTCAGTACTTC. This encodes CASSQPGQGPNIQYF.

The chain combines TRBV15 with TRBJ1-2, with 8 bases identical to TRBD1. The CDR3 has 13 amino acids. The trim removed 6 bases at V and 3 bases at J, leaving 3 bases unmatched. Germline assignment: CDR1 LNHNV and CDR2 YYDKDF (reference sequence). The CDR3 is CATSKDRDYGYTF. The CDR3 bases are TGTGCCACCAGTAAGGACAGGGACTATGGCTACACCTTC.

The chain recombines TRBV6-5 with TRBJ2-7, with 10 bases aligning to TRBD2. CDR1 is MNHEY, CDR2 SVGAGI, per germline. The CDR3 consists of 15 residues. V lost 5 bases to trimming and J lost 4 bases; unmatched junction nucleotides: 8. This chain's CDR3 is CASSLLAGTSYEQYF. As DNA, the CDR3 is TGTGCCAGCAGTCTACTAGCGGGAACGTCTTACGAGCAGTACTTC.

The chain links TRBV18 to TRBJ1-2; no reliable D call. V was pared by 0 bases and J by 4 bases, with 12 bases between. The germline gives CDR1 KGHSH, CDR2 LQKENI. The CDR3 contains 15 residues. This chain's CDR3 is CASSPPTETTYGYTF. The CDR3 DNA reads TGTGCCAGCTCACCACCGACGGAAACTACCTATGGCTACACCTTC.

The V call is TRBV7-9, the J call TRBJ1-2, with D uncertain. Germline CDR1 and CDR2: SEHNR and FQNEAQ (reference sequence). CDR3 length: 14 amino acids. Trimming pared 10 bases from V and 4 bases from J, leaving 19 bases between. CDR3 nucleotides: TGTGCCAAATCCGAGATTTCTGATGCCTATGGCTACACCTTC. Amino acid sequence: CAKSEISDAYGYTF.

The chain has TRBV5-1 and TRBJ1-3; possible D gene TRBD1, 6 bases. The CDR3 runs to 16 residues. Looked up from germline, CDR1 is SGHRS and CDR2 is YFSETQ. Trimming took off 5 bases at V and 4 bases at J, with 19 bases between the two ends. The CDR3 DNA sequence: TGCGCCAGCAGTAATCGGCAGGGGAGTCGCGGAAACACCATATATTTT. Residues: CASSNRQGSRGNTIYF.

The gene calls are TRBV18 and TRBJ1-2; D is undetermined. With 3 bases removed from V and 5 bases from J, the gap between germline ends came to 16 bases. The length of the CDR3 is 15 residues. CDR1 and CDR2 from the germline V gene are KGHSH and LQKENI. The DNA of the CDR3 is TGTGCCAGCTCACCTGCGGTTCGCGACTCTTATGGCTACACCTTC. Translating it yields CASSPAVRDSYGYTF. Variable domain in full (rest from reference TRBV18 and TRBJ1-2): NAGVMQNPRHLVRRRGQEARLRCSPMKGHSHVYWYRQLPEEGLKFMVYLQKENIIDESGMPKERFSAEFPKEGPSILRIQQVVRGDSAAYFCASSPAVRDSYGYTFGSGTRLTVV.

V and J are TRBV6-6 and TRBJ2-2; weak D call: TRBD2 (6 bases). The ends were cut back, 3 bases at V and 7 bases at J, with 18 bases in the middle. The CDR3 totals 16 residues. In germline, CDR1 is MNHNY, CDR2 SVGAGI (reference sequence). In DNA, the CDR3 is TGTGCCAGCAGTTATACATCAGGGCCGGAGGGCGGGGAGCTGTTTTTT. Encoded protein: CASSYTSGPEGGELFF.

In nucleotides, the CDR3 is TGTGCCAGCAGTTCCCGTCCGAGAGAATTTCAGCCCCAGCATTTT. Amino acids: CASSSRPREFQPQHF. The rearrangement uses TRBV27 and TRBJ1-5; D is unresolved. The V gene's germline CDR1 is MNHEY and CDR2 SMNVEV (reference sequence). V was cut by 4 bases and J by 6 bases, with 16 bases left in between. The CDR3 contains 15 residues.